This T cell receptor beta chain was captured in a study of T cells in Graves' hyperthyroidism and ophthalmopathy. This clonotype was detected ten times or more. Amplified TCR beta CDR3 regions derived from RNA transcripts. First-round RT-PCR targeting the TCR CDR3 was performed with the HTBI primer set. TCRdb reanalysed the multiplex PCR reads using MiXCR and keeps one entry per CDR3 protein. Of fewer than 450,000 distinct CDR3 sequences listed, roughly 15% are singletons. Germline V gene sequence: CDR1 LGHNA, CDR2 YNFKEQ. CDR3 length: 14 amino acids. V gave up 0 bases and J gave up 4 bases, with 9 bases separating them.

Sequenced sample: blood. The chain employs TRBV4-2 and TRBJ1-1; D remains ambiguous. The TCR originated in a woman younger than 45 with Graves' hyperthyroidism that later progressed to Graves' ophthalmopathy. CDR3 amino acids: CASSQDSRGTEAFF. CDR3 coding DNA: TGTGCCAGCAGCCAAGATAGCCGAGGCACTGAAGCTTTCTTT.